This T cell receptor (beta chain) was identified during a study of cytomegalovirus exposure and HLA in healthy donors (dated by TCRdb to 2016 to 2017). With respect to the entire study: An earlier analysis of several hundred of the donors reported 276 Gb of sequence data and 117 million unique TCR beta sequences from around 200 million T cells. Of the roughly 390 genotyped donors, over 80% were placed in the genetic ancestry cluster associated with self-reported Caucasian donors. Donor age, sex, ethnicity and CMV serostatus were collected together with the repertoire data. The aim of the study was to test whether cataloging public T cell receptors could identify signatures of past pathogen exposure. A later genetic analysis took genome-wide SNP genotypes for about three fifths of the 666 donors and used that subset as a discovery cohort. Among over 350 genotyped donors of the cohort, an average of approximately 240,000 unique TCR beta nucleotide sequences were sequenced per donor, around a sixth of them non-productive. Every discovery cohort repertoire had been produced on one sequencing platform. Both class I and class II loci were covered by HLA typing, at four-digit resolution. High-throughput TCR immunosequencing, statistical association of individual TCRs with disease status, and machine learning were combined to predict cytomegalovirus infection status. The number of donors typed differed by locus, with roughly 620-640 for A, B, C, DRB1 and DQB1, more than 500 for DQA1, approximately 580 for DPA1, and 450 to 480 for DPB1. Roughly 5 DR-DQ haplotypes were handled as single units for association and clustering because linkage in the cohort was strong. An earlier analysis of around 640 of the donors used high-throughput TCR beta sequencing to judge whether each TCR beta V gene segment behaved as functional or pseudogenic. Rather than using new phenotypic data, the later analysis identified candidate immune exposures from TCR beta sequences and from how often those sequences occurred across donors. The T cell repertoires of some 670 subjects were profiled by immunosequencing and related to cytomegalovirus serostatus. Along with the approximately 650-subject first cohort, a separate validation cohort of roughly 110 different subjects was used. An early release that covered several hundred HLA-typed donors contained approximately 300 gigabases of sequencing data and 70 million to 100 million unique TCR sequences. To study patterns of TCR occurrence, a later analysis re-analyzed previously published TCR beta repertoires from around 700 donors and added high-resolution HLA genotyping. General findings and caveats noted by the study authors: CMV serostatus was the only immune exposure information available for the cohort. A later analysis found that most CMV-associated TCR beta chains appeared HLA-restricted, with HLA associations seemingly driven largely by CMV exposure. Because HLA typing was unavailable for some donors at each locus, only the typed subset was used in association tests. The earlier analysis of 450 to 700 of the donors excluded 15 to 20 rarely observed V segments, including chromosome 9 orphons, because counts were too low. The study listed 150 to 200 TCR beta chains as associated with cytomegalovirus. The classifier was reported to diagnose cytomegalovirus status with high specificity and sensitivity in both the original cohort and the validation cohort. An earlier analysis of 450 to 750 of the donors showed that most TCR beta V segments appeared in productive rearrangements either about 87% or about 30% of the time, which broadly matched IMGT annotations. Linkage disequilibrium might explain the correlated functional status among segregating V segments, but an unknown experimental factor could not be excluded. Assigning TCR associations to individual alleles was difficult when HLA alleles, especially DR and DQ, strongly co-occurred. According to a later analysis, parvovirus B19, influenza, CMV and Epstein-Barr virus appeared linked to several top co-occurrence clusters. A cluster of highly shared sequence variants was judged likely to be a technical artifact of the sequencing pipeline. Most TCR sequences were observed very rarely across donors, whereas some public TCRs were present in many individuals. Sequencing depth was assumed to be roughly uniform across donors in the presence/absence analyses, though that assumption may not hold. A later analysis found that HLA-associated TCR beta chains were more clonally expanded and had lower generation probabilities than equally common non-associated chains. This cohort had only TCR beta chains sequenced, and the lack of alpha or paired-chain data limited which features could be detected. A further reported finding was that TCR beta sequences accurately predicted the HLA-A and HLA-B alleles for most subjects in the first cohort. At a false discovery rate of 0.05, a later analysis linked some 17,000 TCR beta sequences to specific HLA alleles. A later genetic analysis reported fewer N-insertions in productive TCRs among donors in an Asian-associated ancestry cluster than the approximately 670-donor mean. In a later analysis, TCR association rates were found to vary across HLA loci, with the most associated TCRs seen for DRB1 alleles and the fewest for HLA-C alleles. It was suggested by the authors that the approach could potentially be generalized to other disease states and immunological phenotypes. Because the 87-base-pair reads could not distinguish some IMGT-functional V segments, including TRBV6-2 and TRBV6-3, those segments were excluded. A later genetic analysis associated a missense DCLRE1C variant with V-gene and J-gene trimming of TCR beta chains, and an independent cohort replicated the association. In vitro tests confirmed that three of the cytomegalovirus-associated TCR beta chains recognize cytomegalovirus antigens.

The cohort consisted of some 670 healthy bone marrow donors. At the time of sampling, all cohort members were nominally healthy, though unrecorded immune exposures were likely present. The donor tested CMV seronegative and was one of the 352 seronegative cohort members. A peripheral blood sample was provided by each donor, and peripheral blood mononuclear cells were used for TCR beta sequencing. Genomic DNA was extracted from the blood cell samples with the Qiagen DNeasy Blood Extraction Kit. Library prep was done by the immunoSEQ multiplex PCR assay. For the multiplex PCR, a mixture combining 60 forward primers for TCR Vbeta segments and 13 reverse primers for TCR Jbeta segments was used. Amplification of the CDR3 region of rearranged TCR beta genes was performed with a multiplex PCR assay on genomic DNA. The amplified TCR beta libraries were sequenced on the Illumina HiSeq System as 87-base-pair reads. Per the source publication's procedure: Across the roughly 600 repertoires, a later analysis counted tens of millions of unique TCR beta chains, roughly 11 million of which were shared by at least two donors. A nearest-neighbor algorithm error-corrected the raw reads and collapsed the reads into unique sequences, merging closely related sequences to remove PCR and sequencing errors. Alignment of CDR3 sequences to IMGT reference sequences was used to assign V, D and J gene segments. For a sequence to be retained, at least a six-nucleotide match to both a V gene segment and a J gene segment was required. A rearrangement was called productive if the CDR3 had no stop codons and remained in frame with V and J, and every other rearrangement was called non-productive. Following IMGT convention, CDR3 was defined as the stretch from the second conserved V-encoded cysteine to the conserved J-encoded phenylalanine. Sequences without an unambiguous match to a single V gene segment were excluded from the earlier analysis of almost 600 of the donors. An earlier analysis of about 590 of the donors classified V segments as functional when productive rearrangements were above 56.7% and as segregating when the standard deviation between donors was above 5%. To diagnose cytomegalovirus status from the catalog of TCR beta chain sequences, a statistical classification framework was built. V and J gene assignment, in a later analysis, came from comparing TCR nucleotide sequences with IMGT/GENE-DB human TR gene sequences. Using the TCRdist pipeline, a later analysis assigned CDR3 sequences along with most-parsimonious VDJ recombination scenarios. A later analysis defined each TCR beta chain by its CDR3 amino acid sequence plus V-gene family, and excluded reads lacking a unique V-gene family. A later analysis removed nearly 600 highly shared, low-generation-probability nucleotide sequences to deal with suspected cross-contamination and a sequencing artifact. In a later analysis, a clonal expansion index for each public chain was calculated from normalized within-repertoire ranks of inferred template counts. In a later analysis, generation probabilities were computed with a VDJ recombination model fitted to out-of-frame rearrangements, and the resulting probabilities were checked against IGoR. In a later analysis, hypergeometric tests were used to score TCR-TCR, TCR-HLA and TCR-CMV co-occurrence, with a repertoire-size bias correction applied to TCR pairs. In a later analysis, false discovery rates were estimated by permuting HLA or CMV assignments 20 times. In a later analysis, co-occurring TCRs were grouped using DBSCAN, and TCRdist sequence similarity was added for clustering within HLA-allele-positive subsets. Co-occurrence clustering excluded repertoires with fewer than 30,000 or more than 120,000 public chains, plus five with anomalous nucleotide sharing. The clones in this table, taken by TCRdb from immuneACCESS, are in-frame only. Not every clone is retained; where verified, under half of the shortfall comes from an unresolved V gene, and the cause of the rest is unknown. V and J calls and clone size are as listed in that table; D and trimming were resolved from the DNA. The sample contains about 130,000 clones, less than 85% of them found a single time. The ten biggest clones cover roughly 2.5% of the sample.

Its CDR3 holds 15 amino acids, cysteine through phenylalanine. Only the CDR3 portion is preserved as DNA: 45 bases, with reading frame beginning at the first base. CDR1 SGHDN and CDR2 FVKESK are derived from the germline V gene. V is reduced by 1 base and J by 4 bases, leaving a spacing of 10 bases between them. Worth noting for this clone: Its binding antigen is unknown. The input lacks base qualities; no much larger clone sits a single base away.

The chain is made from TRBV14 and TRBJ2-2, with a tentative D gene TRBD1 over 5 matching bases. Sequenced sample: PBMCs. The clonotype originates from a man younger than 40 in good health and CMV-seronegative. CDR3 loop: CASSQVSRATGELFF. The bases read TGTGCCAGCAGCCAAGTATCCAGGGCCACCGGGGAGCTGTTTTTT. With the rest looked up from the reference TRBV14 and TRBJ2-2 genes rather than sequenced, the full variable domain is EAGVTQFPSHSVIEKGQTVTLRCDPISGHDNLYWYRRVMGKEIKFLLHFVKESKQDESGMPNNRFLAERTGGTYSTLKVQPAELEDSGVYFCASSQVSRATGELFFGEGSRLTVL.